The 25 T cell receptor beta chains below were found in one sample sequenced in a study of blood T cell repertoires in COVID-19. Using immunoSEQ multiplex PCR, the repertoire was profiled, and TCRdb retains in-frame clones only, with some absent. The sample carries under 300,000 clones, 70% to 90% recorded once. Input material: peripheral blood. The receptor source for this set is a young man who had recovered from COVID-19.

V usage is TRBV5-6 and J usage is TRBJ1-2; 10 bases line up with TRBD1. Germline CDR1 is SGHDT and CDR2 is YYEEEE. V lost 10 bases to trimming and J lost 6 bases; unmatched junction nucleotides: 6. This CDR3 contains 12 residues. CDR3 nucleotides: TGTGCCGGTGGGACAGGGGTCAATGGCTACACCTTC. It is translated as CAGGTGVNGYTF.

V gene TRBV28 combines with J gene TRBJ2-2, with D possibly being TRBD1 (5 bases). The ends were cut back, 9 bases at V and 7 bases at J, with 18 bases in the middle. CDR3 size: 14 residues. Germline V gene lookup returns CDR1 MDHEN and CDR2 SYDVKM. The CDR3 region has the DNA TGTGCCAGTTTGTGGCAGGGTCGGAACGGGGAGCTGTTTTTT. Amino acid sequence: CASLWQGRNGELFF.

This rearrangement joins TRBV11-3 to TRBJ2-5, with a possible D match to TRBD1 (7 bases). The ends were cut back, 5 bases at V and 6 bases at J, with 13 bases in the middle. Germline CDR1 SGHNT, CDR2 YENEEA. The CDR3 is made up of 13 amino acids. CDR3 DNA sequence: TGTGCCAGCAGCGGAGGGACAGAAAAGACCCAGTACTTC. Protein sequence: CASSGGTEKTQYF.

CDR3 in amino acids: CASSGGTGHGYTF. The DNA for the CDR3 is TGTGCCAGCTCAGGGGGGACAGGTCATGGCTACACCTTC. This rearrangement joins TRBV18 to TRBJ1-2; 8 bases agree with TRBD1. Per the germline V gene, CDR1 is KGHSH and CDR2 is LQKENI. Trimming at V came to 5 bases and at J to 6 bases, leaving 5 bases not matched to a gene. The CDR3 is 13 amino acids.

This chain links TRBV5-5 with TRBJ1-2; no firm D call. CDR1 is SGHKS, CDR2 YYEKEE, per germline (reference sequence). V lost 1 base, J lost 7 bases, and 8 bases lay in between. There are 12 residues in the CDR3. The CDR3 nucleotides read TGTGCCAGCAGCTTGCCCCCTCCTGGCTACACCTTC. Translated, it gives CASSLPPPGYTF. The whole variable domain, remainder taken from reference TRBV5-5 and TRBJ1-2, is DAGVTQSPTHLIKTRGQQVTLRCSPISGHKSVSWYQQVLGQGPQFIFQYYEKEERGRGNFPDRFSARQFPNYSSELNVNALLLGDSALYLCASSLPPPGYTFGSGTRLTVV.

This rearrangement joins TRBV11-2 to TRBJ2-3, with D possibly being TRBD2 (6 bases). Germline CDR1 and CDR2: SGHAT and FQNNGV. V lost 5 bases and J 6 bases, leaving 9 bases between the germline ends. This CDR3 has 12 amino acids. Here the CDR3 DNA reads TGTGCCAGCAGCCCGGCGGGGGATACGCAGTATTTT. Translating it yields CASSPAGDTQYF.

J is TRBJ1-2 and V is TRBV12-3 or TRBV12-4; TRBD1 is a possible D gene (6 bases). The CDR3 covers 13 residues. The V end was cut by 2 bases, the J end by 6 bases, with 10 bases between. CDR3 residues: CASSLRQVHGYTF. The DNA of the CDR3 is TGTGCCAGCAGTTTAAGACAGGTACATGGCTACACCTTC.

J is TRBJ1-2 and V is TRBV19; TRBD1 is a possible D gene (6 bases). Trimming pared 5 bases from V and 3 bases from J, leaving 16 bases between. CDR3 length: 15 residues. In germline, CDR1 is LNHDA, CDR2 SQIVND (reference sequence). As DNA, the CDR3 is TGTGCCAGTAGTCGACGATACAGGGTCGACTATGGCTACACCTTC. Translating gives CASSRRYRVDYGYTF.

The chain combines TRBV11-1 with TRBJ2-5; 7 bases map to TRBD2. V was pared by 5 bases and J by 3 bases, with 9 bases of the junction left unmatched. The CDR3 contains 15 residues. CDR1 and CDR2 from the germline V gene are SGHAT and FQDESV (reference sequence). DNA for the CDR3: TGTGCCAGCAGCGCTATCGGTGGGGGGGAAGAGACCCAGTACTTC. Residues: CASSAIGGGEETQYF.

The rearrangement joins TRBV30 to TRBJ1-1, with TRBD1 as a possible D gene (6 bases). V was pared by 0 bases and J by 5 bases, with 13 bases between. Germline V CDR1 and CDR2: GTSNPN, SVGIG (reference sequence). The CDR3 is 14 amino acids. The CDR3 protein is CAWSVQGRKTEAFF. In nucleotides, the CDR3 is TGTGCCTGGAGTGTACAGGGAAGGAAGACTGAAGCTTTCTTT.

The J gene is TRBJ2-1, the V gene TRBV10-2; 12 bases map to TRBD2. V was pared by 9 bases and J by 5 bases, with 8 bases of the junction left unmatched. CDR1 WSHSY and CDR2 SAAADI come from the germline V gene. The CDR3 loop spans 15 amino acids. This CDR3 reads CASAPSGGVDNEQFF. The CDR3 DNA reads TGCGCCAGTGCCCCTAGCGGGGGGGTGGACAATGAGCAGTTCTTC.

The chain is built from TRBV5-6 and TRBJ2-5, with TRBD2 identical over 10 bases. CDR3 length equals 15 residues. CDR1 and CDR2 (germline): SGHDT, YYEEEE. Trimming at V came to 4 bases and at J to 2 bases, leaving 5 bases not matched to a gene. In DNA, the CDR3 is TGTGCCAGCAGCCCCGGACTAGCGGAACAAGAGACCCAGTACTTC. It yields the protein CASSPGLAEQETQYF.

This chain uses TRBV6-4 with TRBJ2-2; no clear D. CDR1 MRHNA and CDR2 SNTAGT come from the germline V gene. The V end lost 8 bases, the J end lost 0 bases, and 13 bases lay between the germline ends. The length of the CDR3 is 15 residues. The CDR3 is CASSRRLTNTGELFF. CDR3 DNA: TGTGCCAGCTCACGCAGACTTACGAACACCGGGGAGCTGTTTTTT.

A few counts support this clone. V gene TRBV5-6 combines with J gene TRBJ1-2, with D perhaps matching TRBD1 (6 bases). With 2 bases removed from V and 6 bases from J, the gap between germline ends came to 17 bases. This CDR3 comprises 15 residues. Germline V lookup: CDR1 SGHDT, CDR2 YYEEEE. CDR3 amino acids: CASSLIGGLGHGYTF. In nucleotides, the CDR3 is TGTGCCAGCAGCTTAATTGGGGGCCTCGGGCATGGCTACACCTTC.

The chain uses TRBV6-5 and TRBJ1-1; 9 bases match TRBD1. Germline CDR1 and CDR2: MNHEY and SVGAGI. The junction had 4 bases not matched to a gene; V was cut back by 2 bases and J by 6 bases. The CDR3 is 14 amino acids. Here the CDR3 reads CASSYGDRVAEAFF. The CDR3 nucleotides read TGTGCCAGCAGTTACGGGGACAGGGTGGCTGAAGCTTTCTTT.

The chain uses TRBV5-6 and TRBJ2-3, with D uncertain. Germline V lookup: CDR1 SGHDT, CDR2 YYEEEE. The CDR3 totals 13 residues. The V gene lost 1 base and the J gene lost 4 bases, with 7 bases spanning the gap. CDR3 in amino acids: CASSLTDSDTQYF. The CDR3 DNA follows: TGTGCCAGCAGCTTGACCGACTCAGATACGCAGTATTTT.

Written as DNA, the CDR3 is TGTGCCAGCAGCTTACCCGGGACAGGGGGCGGCGGCTACACCTTC. It encodes CASSLPGTGGGGYTF. This chain links TRBV7-6 with TRBJ1-2; the match to TRBD1 covers 12 bases. Per germline, CDR1 SGHVS and CDR2 FNYEAQ. CDR3 size: 15 residues. V lost 2 bases and J lost 8; bases outside the gene matches: 6.

The chain recombines TRBV7-2 with TRBJ2-2; 11 positions agree with TRBD2. Germline values: CDR1 SGHTA, CDR2 FQGNSA. Losses at the gene ends were 2 bases for V and 5 bases for J; bases not matched to a gene: 13. The CDR3 runs to 19 residues. The CDR3 coding sequence is TGTGCCAGCAGCTTAAGAAGGGAACTAGCGGGGGTCACAACCGGGGAGCTGTTTTTT. Its translation is CASSLRRELAGVTTGELFF.

V gene TRBV19 combines with J gene TRBJ2-2, with TRBD2 as a possible D gene (5 bases). CDR3 length: 15 amino acids. The V gene's germline CDR1 is LNHDA and CDR2 SQIVND (reference sequence). Trimming left V 5 bases short and J 7 bases short, with 17 bases between. CDR3 residues: CASSLQPGLIGELFF. The CDR3 DNA follows: TGTGCCAGTAGTCTACAACCGGGGTTAATCGGGGAGCTGTTTTTT.

J is TRBJ2-3 and V is TRBV10-3; 15 bases map to TRBD2. The germline V gene encodes CDR1 ENHRY and CDR2 SYGVKD. J lost 4 bases, V lost 8 bases, and 4 bases had no gene match. The CDR3 totals 15 residues. The CDR3 sequence is CAIGLAGGLPDTQYF. Written as DNA, the CDR3 is TGTGCCATCGGACTAGCGGGGGGGCTGCCAGATACGCAGTATTTT.

The CDR3 DNA sequence: TGTGCCAGCTCACCTGCGGGGGGGGGCACAGATACGCAGTATTTT. As protein: CASSPAGGGTDTQYF. The J gene is TRBJ2-3, the V gene TRBV18; 9 positions match TRBD2. V was pared by 3 bases and J by 1 base, with 2 bases of the junction left unmatched. The CDR3 spans 15 residues. From germline, CDR1 is KGHSH and CDR2 LQKENI. Complete variable domain (other parts from reference TRBV18 and TRBJ2-3): NAGVMQNPRHLVRRRGQEARLRCSPMKGHSHVYWYRQLPEEGLKFMVYLQKENIIDESGMPKERFSAEFPKEGPSILRIQQVVRGDSAAYFCASSPAGGGTDTQYFGPGTRLTVL.

The chain couples TRBV11-2 to TRBJ2-7; 10 bases align to TRBD1. This CDR3 comprises 15 residues. The junction had 9 bases not matched to a gene; V was cut back by 3 bases and J by 7 bases. Germline V lookup: CDR1 SGHAT, CDR2 FQNNGV. In DNA form, the CDR3 reads TGTGCCAGCAGCTTCGGGACAGGGGTCTTTCGGGAGCAGTACTTC. It is translated as CASSFGTGVFREQYF.

This chain uses TRBV4-1 with TRBJ1-4; D gene uncertain. Trimming took off 0 bases at V and 8 bases at J, with 4 bases between the two ends. The V gene's germline CDR1 is MGHRA and CDR2 YSYEKL. CDR3 length: 12 residues. CDR3 coding DNA: TGCGCCAGCAGCCAAGACGGGGAAAAACTGTTTTTT. Translated: CASSQDGEKLFF.

J is TRBJ2-1 and V is TRBV10-3, with D unclear. The CDR3 length is 12 residues. The V and J ends lost 3 bases and 8 bases respectively, with 8 bases between them. Looked up from germline, CDR1 is ENHRY and CDR2 is SYGVKD. The CDR3 is CAISDPTDEQFF. The CDR3 bases are TGTGCCATCAGTGACCCAACGGATGAGCAGTTCTTC.

This clone was counted a single time. This chain joins TRBV7-7 and TRBJ2-2; 7 bases agree with TRBD1. J gave up 7 bases and V 5 bases, and 7 bases lay outside the gene matches. Germline V gene data show CDR1 as SSHAT and CDR2 as FNYEAQ (reference sequence). The CDR3 length is 14 residues. CDR3 sequence reads: CASSVRQGFGELFF. CDR3 DNA sequence: TGTGCCAGCAGCGTAAGACAGGGTTTCGGGGAGCTGTTTTTT.